This TCR beta chain came from a study of OX40 agonist ivuxolimab in advanced cancers. The overall study: The study treated patients with ivuxolimab, an agonistic anti-OX40 (CD134) antibody.

TCRdb's table, derived via immunoSEQ multiplex PCR, lists solely in-frame clones and lacks some. The table shows tens of thousands of clones, with 90% occurring only once. Study-wide results and caveats: At 0.1 to 3.0 mg/kg and by week 6, CD4+ and CD8+ T cells in the blood had expanded clonally.

Germline lookup yields CDR1 KGHSH and CDR2 LQKENI. There are 19 residues in the CDR3. V shed 6 bases and J shed 0 bases, with 25 bases lying between them. In the case of this clone: Antigen unknown.

This sequence was found in an adult with an advanced solid tumor such as melanoma, head and neck, liver or kidney cancer. The sample here was CD4+ or CD8+ T cells sorted from blood, taken in a trial of the OX40 agonist ivuxolimab. This chain uses TRBV18 with TRBJ2-3; TRBD2 might be the D (5 bases). The CDR3 bases are TGTGCCAGCTCGCGAACGGCGGCCAACCCAGCGGAAAGCACAGATACGCAGTATTTT. Protein sequence: CASSRTAANPAESTDTQYF.